This TCR beta chain was captured by sequencing in a study of STAT5B mutations in CD4+ large granular lymphocyte leukemia. Overall study results and limits: TRBV06-family usage was enriched in top patient clones (8/27) versus controls (2/35).

The assay was run at survey level. The repertoire was sequenced with immunoSEQ multiplex PCR; TCRdb's copy has only in-frame clones and lacks some. The sample has 20,000 to 25,000 clones, roughly 76% seen once. Buffy coats from healthy blood donors served as controls. Germline V gives CDR1 SEHNR, CDR2 FQNEAQ (reference sequence). V gave up 1 base and J gave up 3 bases; unmatched junction bases: 14. CDR3 length: 19 residues. Concerning this clone: Its antigen is still unknown.

The TCR originated in a human donor in good health. Sequencing used CD4+ T cells from blood buffy coats. J is TRBJ2-7 and V is TRBV7-9, with 11 bases fitting TRBD2. CDR3 region: CASSLGRTSGWGWGYEQYF. The CDR3 region has the DNA TGTGCCAGCAGCTTAGGAAGGACTAGCGGGTGGGGTTGGGGCTACGAGCAGTACTTC.